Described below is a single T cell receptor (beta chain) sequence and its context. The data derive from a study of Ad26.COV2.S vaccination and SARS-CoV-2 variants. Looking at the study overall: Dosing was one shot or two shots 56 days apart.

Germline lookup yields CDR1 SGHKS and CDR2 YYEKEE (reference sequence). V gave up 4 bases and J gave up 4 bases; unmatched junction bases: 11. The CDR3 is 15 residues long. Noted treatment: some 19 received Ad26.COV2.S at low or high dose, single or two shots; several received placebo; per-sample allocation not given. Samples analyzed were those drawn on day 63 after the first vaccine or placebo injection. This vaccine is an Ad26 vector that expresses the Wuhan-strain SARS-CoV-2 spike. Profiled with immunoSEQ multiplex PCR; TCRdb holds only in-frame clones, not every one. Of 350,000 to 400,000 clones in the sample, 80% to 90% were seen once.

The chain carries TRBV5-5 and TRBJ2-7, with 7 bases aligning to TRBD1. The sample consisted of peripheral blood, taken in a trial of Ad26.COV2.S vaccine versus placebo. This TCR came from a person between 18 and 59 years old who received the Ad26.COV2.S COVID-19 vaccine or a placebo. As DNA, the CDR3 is TGTGCCAGCAGCGAACCGGGACAGATAGTTTACGAGCAGTACTTC. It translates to CASSEPGQIVYEQYF.